A single sample gave rise to the 7 T cell receptor beta chains below, sequenced in a study of T cell clonality in common variable immunodeficiency. The protocol was immunoSEQ multiplex PCR, while the TCRdb copy is restricted to in-frame clones and leaves out a portion. The specimen gives some 80,000 clones without singletons; the ten biggest hold 0.8%. The specimen sequenced was peripheral blood mononuclear cells. The receptors stem from a person between 18 and 75 years old in good health.

This clone has a count of ten or more. The CDR3 end is not reached by the read, which stops 3 residues before it; the germline J gene fills it in. The rearrangement joins TRBV27 to TRBJ2-2; possibly TRBD1 for D (6 bases). Germline assignment: CDR1 MNHEY and CDR2 SMNVEV (reference sequence). This CDR3 region has 17 residues. V was trimmed by 5 bases and J by 2 bases, leaving 18 bases between them. The CDR3 is CASSPHSTRGNTGELFF. The sequenced part of the CDR3 DNA is TGTGCCAGCAGTCCTCACAGTACCAGGGGAAACACCGGGGAG.

This clone was seen many times. Read data end 3 residues before the CDR3 end; the end is taken from the germline J gene. J is TRBJ2-7 and V is TRBV5-1; D is ambiguous. Looked up from germline, CDR1 is SGHRS and CDR2 is YFSETQ. The CDR3 sequence is 14 residues long. The V end was cut by 1 base, the J end by 3 bases, with 11 bases between. The DNA read from the CDR3 is TGCGCCAGCAGCTTGTTGTACAGCAGCTACGAG. Protein sequence: CASSLLYSSYE. The whole CDR3 reads CASSLLYSSYEQYF.

This clone was counted many times. At one end the junction does not follow the germline gene, possibly because of a read error. The missing CDR3 end, 3 residues past where the read stops, is filled in from the germline J gene. V and J are TRBV7-7 and TRBJ2-5; D unresolved. The CDR3 runs 15 residues. Per the germline V gene, CDR1 is SSHAT and CDR2 is FNYEAQ (reference sequence). CDR3 region: CASSLGPGLQETQYF. Partial CDR3 DNA: TGTGCTAGCAGCTTAGGTCCTGGCCTCCAAGAGACC.

At least ten counts were recorded for this clone. The junction departs from the called germline gene at one end, perhaps through a read error. The CDR3 DNA, read in part, is TGCGCCAGCAGCCTGACCCTAACCACAGTTTATGGC. Protein product: CASSLTLTTVYG. The entire CDR3 protein is CASSLTLTTVYGYTF. The V call is TRBV4-2, the J call TRBJ1-2; D is uncertain. The read finishes 3 residues shy of the CDR3 end, and the germline J gene is used to complete it. The CDR3 consists of 15 residues. Germline V CDR1 and CDR2: LGHNA, YNFKEQ.

Comment on this clone: Coverage ceases 3 residues before the CDR3 finishes, and the germline J gene fills in the end. V gene TRBV27 combines with J gene TRBJ2-7; TRBD1 aligns across 7 bases. The V gene end was trimmed by 6 bases and the J gene end by 3 bases; junction bases not matched to a gene: 14. Germline CDR1 reads MNHEY; CDR2 reads SMNVEV (reference sequence). This CDR3 spans 16 amino acids. Incomplete CDR3 DNA: TGTGCCAGCAGGACCTCAAACGGACAGGAGCACTACGAG. Its translation: CASRTSNGQEHYE. The complete CDR3 protein is CASRTSNGQEHYEQYF.

In its sample, this clone was seen many times. Sequencing ends 3 residues short of the CDR3 end; the germline J gene provides the rest. The gene calls are TRBV7-8 and TRBJ1-2; 10 positions match TRBD1. This CDR3 has 15 residues. Losses at the gene ends were 2 bases for V and 6 bases for J; bases not matched to a gene: 6. CDR1 and CDR2 (germline): SGHVS, FQNEAQ. CDR3: CASSLYGQGVDGYTF. The CDR3 DNA, read in part, is TGTGCCAGCAGCTTATACGGACAGGGGGTGGATGGC.

There are many counts of this clone. The read falls 3 residues short of the CDR3 end, and the missing part is taken from the germline J gene. The rearrangement joins TRBV5-1 to TRBJ2-5; possibly TRBD2 for D (7 bases). The length of the CDR3 is 17 residues. Trimming took off 0 bases at V and 0 bases at J, with 15 bases between the two ends. Germline V gene data show CDR1 as SGHRS and CDR2 as YFSETQ. CDR3 DNA (partial): TGCGCCAGCAGCTTGGGTTGGGAGGGGGTGTACCAAGAGACC. Translation gives CASSLGWEGVYQET. The CDR3 in full is CASSLGWEGVYQETQYF.